The clone carrying this T cell receptor (beta chain) has more than one count but fewer than ten. Antigen: not known. This sample stems from a study of cytomegalovirus exposure and HLA in healthy donors. Study-wide findings and caveats: TCR sequences were mostly rare, though some public TCRs occurred in many donors. HLA alleles were associated with fewer than 20,000 TCR beta sequences in a later analysis at 0.05 false discovery rate.

The primer mix had 60 Vbeta and 13 Jbeta primers. As originally analysed: Per a later analysis, the number of unique TCR beta chains was 75 million to 90 million, of which 10 million to 11 million were shared. Sequencing was performed with immunoSEQ multiplex PCR; in TCRdb, only in-frame clones are kept and a portion is missing. V, J and clone size reflect that table, while D and trimming were determined from the DNA. The table includes approximately 150,000 clones, around 68% detected once. CDR1 is KGHSH and CDR2 is LQKENI in the germline V gene. The germline V and J ends were trimmed by 0 bases and 1 base, with 12 bases remaining between them. This CDR3 comprises 16 residues.

The source of this sequence is a man aged 50 or older in good health and CMV-seronegative. The specimen sequenced was PBMCs. This sequence joins TRBV18 and TRBJ1-1; perhaps TRBD1 as D (6 bases). CDR3 amino acids: CASSPPSAGANTEAFF. CDR3 sequence (DNA): TGTGCCAGCTCACCACCGTCGGCAGGGGCGAACACTGAAGCTTTCTTT.